This T cell receptor beta chain was captured by sequencing in a study of T cell changes during pregnancy in multiple sclerosis. V was shortened by 1 base and J by 2 bases, with 5 bases between the two germline ends. This CDR3 region has 13 residues. In germline, CDR1 is LNHNV, CDR2 YYDKDF (reference sequence). Clones were sequenced by immunoSEQ multiplex PCR, and TCRdb holds only the in-frame ones, with some missing. The table has approximately 110,000 clones, approximately 90% seen once; the top ten hold approximately 1.4%. The sequence derives from a female donor with multiple sclerosis, enrolled in a pregnancy study. The V call is TRBV15, the J call TRBJ1-2; D unresolved. Sample: peripheral blood, taken in the third trimester of pregnancy. CDR3 loop: CATSRVQNYGYTF. The DNA of the CDR3 is TGTGCCACCAGCAGAGTACAGAACTATGGCTACACCTTC.